These T cell receptor beta chains were read from a single sample in a study of T-cell memory formation after mild COVID-19. MiXCR, run by TCRdb on the 5' RACE reads, gives a single entry per CDR3 protein. The table lists 350,000 to 450,000 distinct CDR3 sequences, around 20% of them singletons. What was sequenced was PBMCs or a T cell subset sorted from them (not recorded which). All receptors come from an adult woman who had mild COVID-19 (a few samples of this study predate the infection). Cell type and time point are not known. CDR3s include the opening cysteine and the closing phenylalanine or tryptophan. The D gene is left open where the match is weak. Clone sizes are given selectively: once, few, many, or a class where the clone is expanded.

D gene	J gene	clone size	CDR3 length	V gene	CDR3 DNA	CDR3 protein
TRBD1	TRBJ1-2	-	13	TRBV6-1	TGTGCCAGCGAGCAGGGGGCCAACTATGGCTACACCTTC	CASEQGANYGYTF
TRBD1	TRBJ1-1	-	14	TRBV9	TGTGCCAGCAGCGGGACAGGGGGGAGTCCTGAAGCTTTCTTT	CASSGTGGSPEAFF
TRBD1	TRBJ1-1	many	13	TRBV24-1	TGTGCCACCAGTGGTGGGACAGGGTTGAAGCGTTTCTTT	CATSGGTGLKRFF
-	TRBJ2-7	-	15	TRBV7-6	TGTGCCAGCAGCTTAAGACGGGACGTTTCCTACGAGCAGTACTTC	CASSLRRDVSYEQYF
TRBD2	TRBJ2-3	-	15	TRBV20-1	TGCAGTGCTAGAGCCCCGGGGGGGGGGACAGATACGCAGTATTTT	CSARAPGGGTDTQYF
-	TRBJ2-1	-	15	TRBV4-2	TGTGCCAGCAGCCGTCGACTGGGCCTTTACAATGAGCAGTTCTTC	CASSRRLGLYNEQFF
-	TRBJ2-7	-	17	TRBV11-2	TGTGCCAGCAGCTTGGCCCCTGGGCAGCCATCGATCTACGAGCAGTACTTC	CASSLAPGQPSIYEQYF
TRBD2	TRBJ2-1	few	15	TRBV9	TGTGCCAGCAGCGTAGCTAGCGGGGGGTTCAATGAGCAGTTCTTC	CASSVASGGFNEQFF
-	TRBJ1-2	-	16	TRBV6-5	TGTGCCAGCAGTTACAAGGGATACAACTTTAACTATGGCTACACCTTC	CASSYKGYNFNYGYTF
-	TRBJ2-6	-	21	TRBV19	TGTGCCAGTAGTATGATCCCGACGGGGGGCTTTATCGTTTCTGGGGCCAACGTCCTGACTTTC	CASSMIPTGGFIVSGANVLTF
-	TRBJ1-2	few	14	TRBV12-3/TRBV12-4	TGTGCCAGCAGTTCGATCGGACAGACCTATGGCTACACCTTC	CASSSIGQTYGYTF
-	TRBJ1-1	-	14	TRBV6-6	TGTGCCAGCAGTTACCGCGAGGGAAACACTGAAGCTTTCTTT	CASSYREGNTEAFF
TRBD1	TRBJ2-7	few	14	TRBV2	TGTGCCAGCAGTCCTGGACAGGCATCCTACGAGCAGTACTTC	CASSPGQASYEQYF
-	TRBJ2-5	-	13	TRBV7-3	TGTGCCAGCAGCTTAGTTTTGGGTGAGACCCAGTACTTC	CASSLVLGETQYF
-	TRBJ2-7	-	13	TRBV19	TGTGCCAGTAGTATAGAGGACGATTACGAGCAGTACTTC	CASSIEDDYEQYF
-	TRBJ1-3	-	13	TRBV7-2	TGTGCCAGCAGCACGGGACCAGGCGGCACCATATATTTT	CASSTGPGGTIYF
-	TRBJ1-2	-	11	TRBV6-5	TGTGCCAGCACGGACAGTAATGGCTACACCTTC	CASTDSNGYTF
TRBD2	TRBJ2-3	-	18	TRBV12-3/TRBV12-4	TGTGCCAGCAGCCGACTAGCGGGGGGGCCCGCTAGCACAGATACGCAGTATTTT	CASSRLAGGPASTDTQYF
-	TRBJ2-2	few	16	TRBV7-9	TGTGCCAGCAGCTTCGCCCCAGGACCCAACACCGGGGAGCTGTTTTTT	CASSFAPGPNTGELFF
TRBD1	TRBJ2-7	-	14	TRBV2	TGTGCCAGCAGTGATGGGACAGGCGTACAGCAGCAGTACTTC	CASSDGTGVQQQYF
TRBD1	TRBJ2-2	few	16	TRBV12-3/TRBV12-4	TGTGCCAGCAGTTCCAAGGGGGCTCGGGACACCGGGGAGCTGTTTTTT	CASSSKGARDTGELFF